These T cell receptor beta chains were read from a single sample in a study of blood T cell repertoires in COVID-19. Measured with immunoSEQ multiplex PCR; TCRdb has only the in-frame clones, and not every one. In the table there are 60,000 to 75,000 clones, around two thirds of which are singletons. The sequenced material came from PBMCs or T cells enriched from blood (not recorded which). Receptors were obtained from a woman in her sixties or seventies who had been exposed to COVID-19. Each CDR3 is given with its conserved first and last residue. A D gene is named only where the DNA matches it firmly. Clone size is shown for a subset of rows, as once, few, many or a class of expanded clone.

>.|TRBJ2-1|TRBV3-1/TRBV3-2|TRBD2
TGTGCCAGCAGCCACTACGGGACTAGCGGGTGGAATGAGCAGTTCTTC
CASSHYGTSGWNEQFF
>.|TRBJ2-3|TRBV7-9|TRBD1
TGTGCCAGCAGCTTAGCGGACAGGGGTTTGGGCACAGATACGCAGTATTTT
CASSLADRGLGTDTQYF
>.|TRBJ2-7|TRBV10-2|TRBD2
TGCGCCAGCCTCACTAGCGGCTCCTACGAGCAGTACTTC
CASLTSGSYEQYF
>few|TRBJ1-1|TRBV30|.
TGTGCCTGGAATAAGGGTGGGGCCTACACTGAAGCTTTCTTT
CAWNKGGAYTEAFF
>.|TRBJ2-5|TRBV11-2|.
TGTGCCAGCATCAGGGGCTTTGGGGAGACCCAGTACTTC
CASIRGFGETQYF
>.|TRBJ1-2|TRBV6-5|.
TGTGCCAGCAGTTACACACCAGGGGTTGGCTACACCTTC
CASSYTPGVGYTF
>.|TRBJ2-1|TRBV12-3/TRBV12-4|.
TGTGCCAGCACGAGACTAGGCAATGAGCAGTTCTTC
CASTRLGNEQFF
>few|TRBJ2-1|TRBV2|.
TGTGCCAGCAGCCCCCGACTCGGAGCTTACAATGAGCAGTTCTTC
CASSPRLGAYNEQFF
>.|TRBJ1-5|TRBV7-8|.
TGTGCCAGCAGCTTAGTAAATAGCAATCAGCCCCAGCATTTT
CASSLVNSNQPQHF
>.|TRBJ1-2|TRBV28|.
TGTGCCAGCAGTCGAATAGGGGGGGCGAACGGCTACACCTTC
CASSRIGGANGYTF
>.|TRBJ1-1|TRBV30|TRBD1
TGTGCCTGGATCGGACAGGATATCAACACTGAAGCTTTCTTT
CAWIGQDINTEAFF
>.|TRBJ1-4|TRBV21-1|.
TGTGCCAGCAGCAAAACCAAAGCGAGTACTCTGGGTGAAAAACTGTTTTTT
CASSKTKASTLGEKLFF
>few|TRBJ2-7|TRBV7-2|TRBD2
TGTGCCAGCAGCTTAGGGGCCGGGAGGGTCTCCTACGAGCAGTACTTC
CASSLGAGRVSYEQYF
>once|TRBJ1-1|TRBV4-1|.
TGCGCCAGCAGTGTGCAAAGGGGCACTGAAGCTTTCTTT
CASSVQRGTEAFF
>.|TRBJ2-3|TRBV2|TRBD2
TGTGCCAGCAGCGGGTTTAGCGGGAGGGCCAACACAGATACGCAGTATTTT
CASSGFSGRANTDTQYF
>.|TRBJ2-6|TRBV2|.
TGTGCCGGGGGGACTGGGGCCAACGTCCTGACTTTC
CAGGTGANVLTF
>.|TRBJ1-5|TRBV11-2|.
TGTGCCAGCAGCTTGGGCAGACATAGCAATCAGCCCCAGCATTTT
CASSLGRHSNQPQHF
>.|TRBJ2-5|TRBV3-1/TRBV3-2|TRBD2
TGTGCCAGCAGCCAAAGGACTAGCGGGGGGGGAGAGACCCAGTACTTC
CASSQRTSGGGETQYF
>once|TRBJ1-6|TRBV4-2|.
TGTGCCAGCGTTCTGGGTCCGGGAAATAATTCACCCCTCCACTTT
CASVLGPGNNSPLHF
>.|TRBJ2-5|TRBV2|TRBD1
TGTGCCAGTACAGGGGGCAGTGAGACCCAGTACTTC
CASTGGSETQYF
>.|TRBJ2-1|TRBV28|.
TGTGCCAGCAGTTTATCCCGGGACAACAATGAGCAGTTCTTC
CASSLSRDNNEQFF
>.|TRBJ1-6|TRBV30|.
TGTGCCTGGAGTGGCCGGTATAATTCACCCCTCCACTTT
CAWSGRYNSPLHF
>once|TRBJ2-3|TRBV9|TRBD2
TGTGCCAGCAGTGTACTAGCGGGTGGCACAGATACGCAGTATTTT
CASSVLAGGTDTQYF
>.|TRBJ1-6|TRBV30|TRBD1
TGTGCCTGGACGGGACAGATTAATTCACCCCTCCACTTT
CAWTGQINSPLHF
>.|TRBJ1-5|TRBV30|.
TGTGCCTCCTCGGAGGGGCATCTGGGTCAGCCCCAGCATTTT
CASSEGHLGQPQHF
>.|TRBJ2-7|TRBV3-1/TRBV3-2|.
TGTGCCAGCAGCCAGGGTAGCGGTTCCTACGAGCAGTACTTC
CASSQGSGSYEQYF
>.|TRBJ1-4|TRBV15|.
TGTGCCACCAGCAGAGGAGGGACCGGGAGTGAAAAACTGTTTTTT
CATSRGGTGSEKLFF
>.|TRBJ2-5|TRBV7-2|.
TGTGCCAGCAGCCCAGGGGAGACCCAGTACTTC
CASSPGETQYF
>once|TRBJ1-4|TRBV6-5|TRBD1
TGTGCCAGCAGACGGACAGGGGGTAATGAAAAACTGTTTTTT
CASRRTGGNEKLFF
>.|TRBJ1-1|TRBV10-3|.
TGTGCCATAAGGGGATCCGACAGCATGAACACTGAAGCTTTCTTT
CAIRGSDSMNTEAFF
>.|TRBJ1-1|TRBV2|.
TGTGCCAGCAGTGGGGGGGATGGGACTGAAGCTTTCTTT
CASSGGDGTEAFF
>.|TRBJ2-1|TRBV15|TRBD2
TGTGCCACCAAGGGAGGGACCCGACCCGGGAATGAGCAGTTCTTC
CATKGGTRPGNEQFF
>.|TRBJ2-5|TRBV5-5|.
TGTGCCAGCAGCTTGAGGGGGTATAGTGACCAAGAGACCCAGTACTTC
CASSLRGYSDQETQYF
>.|TRBJ2-2|TRBV7-8|TRBD2
TGTGCCAGCAGCATAGCGGGGGGGCCCTTCGGGGAGCTGTTTTTT
CASSIAGGPFGELFF
>.|TRBJ1-1|TRBV5-1|TRBD1
TGCGCCAGCAGCCCACGACAGGGGACGAACACTGAAGCTTTCTTT
CASSPRQGTNTEAFF
>few|TRBJ1-2|TRBV5-1|TRBD1
TGCGCCAGCAGCTTTGGACAGGATGGCTACACCTTC
CASSFGQDGYTF
>.|TRBJ2-2|TRBV5-4|.
TGTGCCAGCACAGCTTGGGGCGGCGCGAACACCGGGGAGCTGTTTTTT
CASTAWGGANTGELFF
>few|TRBJ2-7|TRBV14|.
TGTGCCAGCAGCACGACACCCTACGAGCAGTACTTC
CASSTTPYEQYF
>.|TRBJ1-2|TRBV3-1/TRBV3-2|.
TGTGCCAGCGGCCCGGGGGGCCTTTATCCAAATAACTATGGCTACACCTTC
CASGPGGLYPNNYGYTF
>.|TRBJ2-7|TRBV7-2|TRBD2
TGTGCCAGCAGCAGAAGGGGTGCGGGAGACAGCTACGAGCAGTACTTC
CASSRRGAGDSYEQYF
>.|TRBJ2-3|TRBV11-1|.
TGTGCCAGCAGCTTATACATTGGAGGAGATACGCAGTATTTT
CASSLYIGGDTQYF
>.|TRBJ1-6|TRBV12-3/TRBV12-4|.
TGTGCCAGCAGCGAGCAGGCCCGGTTCCCCCTCCACTTT
CASSEQARFPLHF
>once|TRBJ2-7|TRBV2|TRBD2
TGTGCCAGCAGCTGGGCGGGAGGCTACGAGCAGTACTTC
CASSWAGGYEQYF
>.|TRBJ2-1|TRBV21-1|.
TGTGCCAGCAGCAAAGAGGCTAGCGGCATTCTAGATGAGCAGTTCTTC
CASSKEASGILDEQFF
>.|TRBJ2-7|TRBV7-8|TRBD1
TGTGCCAGCAGCTTCGGGACAGGGCCCTACGAGCAGTACTTC
CASSFGTGPYEQYF
>.|TRBJ2-7|TRBV6-1|TRBD2
TGTGCCAGCAGTGAACTAGCGGGGGGCCGTCCCGAGCAGTACTTC
CASSELAGGRPEQYF
>.|TRBJ1-1|TRBV6-1|.
TGTGCCAGCAGTGACGTGCCGGGTTTGAACACTGAAGCTTTCTTT
CASSDVPGLNTEAFF
>.|TRBJ1-3|TRBV6-1|.
TGTGCCAGCAGTGAAGCCGACAGCCCGTACTCTGGAAACACCATATATTTT
CASSEADSPYSGNTIYF
>.|TRBJ1-6|TRBV7-8|.
TGTGCCAGCAGCGGGGGACTTAATTCACCCCTCCACTTT
CASSGGLNSPLHF